This TCR beta chain comes out of a study of blood T cell repertoires in COVID-19. Study information: Some COVID-19 samples were acute and others convalescent; all came from the United States, Italy and Spain. PBMCs, B-cell-depleted T cells, or T cells were the source of the cDNA or gDNA that made up the material.

Per germline, CDR1 SGHTA and CDR2 FQGTGA. Deletions cut 4 bases from V and 1 base from J, with 6 bases between. The CDR3 length is 13 residues. In the source study's methods: Researchers report that nucleated cell counts were estimated from reference gene primer amplification. Only in-frame clones appear in the TCRdb table, and some are missing; sequencing was by immunoSEQ multiplex PCR. V, J and clone size derive from that table, while D and trimming were established from the DNA sequence. The sample lists roughly 99,000 clones, around nine tenths occurring once. The rearrangement uses TRBV7-3 and TRBJ2-3; D ambiguous. The clonotype was recovered from a woman younger than 45 with acute or convalescent COVID-19. The sequencing input was peripheral blood. This chain's CDR3 is CASSSQGTDTQYF. The CDR3 nucleotides are TGTGCCAGCAGCTCCCAGGGCACAGATACGCAGTATTTT.